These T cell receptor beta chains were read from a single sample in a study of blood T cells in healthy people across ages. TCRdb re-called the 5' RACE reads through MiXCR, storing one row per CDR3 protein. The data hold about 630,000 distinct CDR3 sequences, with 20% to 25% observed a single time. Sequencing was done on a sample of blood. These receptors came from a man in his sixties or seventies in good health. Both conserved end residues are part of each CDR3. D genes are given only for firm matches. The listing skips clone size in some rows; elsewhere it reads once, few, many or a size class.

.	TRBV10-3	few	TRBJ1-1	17	CAISDSFGGGTNTEAFF	TGTGCCATCAGTGATTCTTTTGGAGGGGGAACCAACACTGAAGCTTTCTTT
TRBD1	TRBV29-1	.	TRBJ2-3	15	CSVEGWAGGTDTQYF	TGCAGCGTTGAAGGATGGGCAGGGGGTACAGATACGCAGTATTTT
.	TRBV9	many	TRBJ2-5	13	CASTSGPRETQYF	TGTGCCAGCACCTCGGGGCCAAGGGAGACCCAGTACTTC
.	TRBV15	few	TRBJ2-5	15	CATSRVGLSQETQYF	TGTGCCACCAGCAGGGTAGGACTTTCCCAAGAGACCCAGTACTTC
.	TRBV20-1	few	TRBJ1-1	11	CSAIPLKGAFF	TGCAGTGCTATACCGCTCAAGGGGGCTTTCTTT
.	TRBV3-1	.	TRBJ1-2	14	CASRAEGLGYGYTF	TGTGCCAGCAGGGCGGAAGGGCTTGGGTATGGCTACACCTTC
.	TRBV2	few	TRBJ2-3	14	CASRRALDTDTQYF	TGTGCCAGCAGGAGGGCGTTAGACACAGATACGCAGTATTTT
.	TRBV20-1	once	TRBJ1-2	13	CSATHTGLYGYTF	TGCAGTGCTACACACACAGGGCTCTATGGCTACACCTTC
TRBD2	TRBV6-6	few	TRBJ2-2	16	CASSLLGAGGPGELFF	TGTGCCAGCAGCCTTCTTGGAGCGGGAGGTCCCGGGGAGCTGTTTTTT
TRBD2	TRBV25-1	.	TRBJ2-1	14	CASSLAGEFNEQFF	TGTGCCAGCTCCTTAGCGGGAGAATTTAATGAGCAGTTCTTC
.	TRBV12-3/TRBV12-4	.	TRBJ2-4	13	CASRAEAKNIQYF	TGTGCCAGTAGGGCGGAGGCCAAAAACATTCAGTACTTC
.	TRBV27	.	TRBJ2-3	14	CASSSRQETDTQYF	TGTGCCAGCAGTTCTCGACAGGAGACAGATACGCAGTATTTT
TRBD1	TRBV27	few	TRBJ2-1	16	CASSLPRQGAMNEQFF	TGTGCCAGCAGTTTACCAAGACAGGGGGCAATGAATGAGCAGTTCTTC
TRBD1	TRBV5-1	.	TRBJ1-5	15	CASSFTGGSNQPQHF	TGTGCCAGCAGCTTCACAGGGGGGAGCAATCAGCCCCAGCATTTT
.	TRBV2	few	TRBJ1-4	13	CASSAKGLEKLFF	TGTGCCAGCAGTGCGAAGGGACTAGAAAAACTGTTTTTT
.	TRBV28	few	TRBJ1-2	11	CASSSDSGYTF	TGTGCCAGCAGTTCAGATAGTGGCTACACCTTC
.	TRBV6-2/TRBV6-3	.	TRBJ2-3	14	CASSLQVSTDTQYF	TGTGCCAGCAGCTTACAGGTGTCCACAGATACGCAGTATTTT
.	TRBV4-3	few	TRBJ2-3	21	CASSQALIPEPRTGRTDTQYF	TGCGCCAGCAGCCAAGCTCTAATCCCAGAGCCACGGACGGGCCGCACAGATACGCAGTATTTT
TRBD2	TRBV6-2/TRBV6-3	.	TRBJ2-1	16	CASSPRLAGGPVEQFF	TGTGCCAGCAGTCCTCGGCTAGCGGGAGGGCCGGTTGAGCAGTTCTTC
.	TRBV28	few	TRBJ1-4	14	CASSLNNFWEKLFF	TGTGCCAGCAGTTTGAACAACTTTTGGGAAAAACTGTTTTTT
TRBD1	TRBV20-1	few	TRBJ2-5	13	CSARQGSPWTQYF	TGCAGTGCAAGACAGGGGTCCCCTTGGACCCAGTACTTC
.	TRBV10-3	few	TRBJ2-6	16	CAIRNLTGSGANVLTF	TGTGCCATCAGAAATCTGACAGGCTCTGGGGCCAACGTCCTGACTTTC
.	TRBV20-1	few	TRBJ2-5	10	CSASEDEQIF	TGCAGTGCTAGTGAGGATGAGCAGATCTTC
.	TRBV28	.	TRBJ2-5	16	CASSFRDREAGETQYF	TGTGCCAGCAGTTTCCGCGACAGGGAGGCGGGAGAGACCCAGTACTTC
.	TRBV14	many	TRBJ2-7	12	CASSQDSRDQYF	TGTGCCAGCAGCCAAGATTCGCGGGATCAGTACTTC
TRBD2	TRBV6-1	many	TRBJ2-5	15	CASNSGTSGKETQYF	TGTGCCAGCAACTCCGGGACTAGCGGGAAAGAGACCCAGTACTTC
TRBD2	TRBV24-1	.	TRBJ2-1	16	CATSDKGLAGYNEQFF	TGTGCCACCAGTGATAAAGGACTAGCGGGATACAATGAGCAGTTCTTC
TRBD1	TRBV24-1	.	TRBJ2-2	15	CATSDGQGNTGELFF	TGTGCCACCAGTGATGGACAGGGGAACACCGGGGAGCTGTTTTTT
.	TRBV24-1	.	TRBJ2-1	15	CATSDPGAGFSEQFF	TGTGCCACCAGTGATCCAGGCGCGGGTTTTAGTGAGCAGTTCTTC
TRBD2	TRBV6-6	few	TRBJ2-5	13	CASMGTSRETQYF	TGTGCCAGCATGGGGACTAGTCGAGAGACCCAGTACTTC
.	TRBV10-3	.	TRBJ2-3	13	CAIGPPGTDTQYF	TGTGCCATCGGACCTCCCGGCACAGATACGCAGTATTTT
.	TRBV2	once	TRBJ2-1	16	CASSEGRGGSYNEQFF	TGTGCCAGCAGTGAGGGCAGGGGTGGCTCCTACAATGAGCAGTTCTTC
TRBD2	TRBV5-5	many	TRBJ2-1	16	CASSLFSGGPYNEQFF	TGTGCCAGCAGCTTGTTTTCGGGAGGGCCCTACAATGAGCAGTTCTTC
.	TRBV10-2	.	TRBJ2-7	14	CASRPPGDFYEQYF	TGCGCCAGTCGACCTCCGGGGGACTTCTACGAGCAGTACTTC
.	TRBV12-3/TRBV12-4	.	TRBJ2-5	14	CASTPSFSQETQYF	TGTGCCAGCACCCCCTCATTCTCCCAAGAGACCCAGTACTTC
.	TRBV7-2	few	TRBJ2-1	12	CASSFLVREQFF	TGTGCCAGCAGCTTCCTGGTGCGGGAGCAGTTCTTC
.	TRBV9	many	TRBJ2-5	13	CASSVDLLETQYF	TGTGCCAGCAGCGTGGACCTCCTGGAGACCCAGTACTTC
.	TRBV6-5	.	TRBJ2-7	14	CASSYSSQIYEQYF	TGTGCCAGCAGTTACTCGAGTCAGATCTACGAGCAGTACTTC
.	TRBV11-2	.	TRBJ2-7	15	CASSLQGTVPYEQYF	TGTGCCAGCAGCTTACAGGGCACGGTCCCTTACGAGCAGTACTTC
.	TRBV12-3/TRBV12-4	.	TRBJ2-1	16	CASSLSSGGSINEQFF	TGTGCCAGCAGTTTAAGTTCTGGAGGCAGCATCAATGAGCAGTTCTTC